These 21 T cell receptor beta chains originate from one sample sequenced in a study of neurological immune-mediated disorders (dated by TCRdb to about 2019). To prepare the library, 5' RACE was applied. Instrument on record: Illumina HiSeq 2500. TCRdb passed the public sequencing reads through fastp at Q25 and MiXCR, retaining productive beta sequences. Each entry is one CDR3 protein sequence, shown with its most common DNA and genes. The sample table contains over 60,000 distinct CDR3 sequences; only one count was recorded for less than 5.5% of them. The ten most abundant clones make up less than 2.5% of the sample. The sample was PBMCs. These receptors all come from a woman in her thirties with multiple sclerosis.

This clonotype was seen a handful of times. V and J are TRBV25-1 and TRBJ2-1; tentative D call: TRBD2 (6 bases). This CDR3 has 13 amino acids. V shed 2 bases and J shed 9 bases, with 11 bases lying between them. In germline, CDR1 is MGHDK, CDR2 SYGVNS. The CDR3 nucleotides are TGTGCCAGCAGTGAAAAACTAGCCGGTGAGCAGTTCTTC. Translation: CASSEKLAGEQFF.

This clonotype was detected a few times. This chain connects TRBV20-1 to TRBJ1-5; D perhaps matches TRBD1 (6 bases). The CDR3 has 14 residues. Per germline, CDR1 DFQATT and CDR2 SNEGSKA (reference sequence). The ends were cut back, 5 bases at V and 2 bases at J, with 13 bases in the middle. As DNA, the CDR3 is TGCAGTGCTTACACGACAGGAGGCAATCAGCCCCAGCATTTT. Protein sequence: CSAYTTGGNQPQHF.

The V gene is TRBV6-2 or TRBV6-3, the J gene TRBJ2-7; 8 nucleotides line up with TRBD1. Germline V gene sequence: CDR1 MNHEY, CDR2 SVGEGT. The CDR3 is 16 amino acids. Trimming cost V 4 bases and J 0 bases; bases outside gene matches: 8. CDR3 protein: CASSLGQDRFSYEQYF. As DNA, the CDR3 is TGTGCCAGCAGTTTGGGACAGGATCGCTTCTCCTACGAGCAGTACTTC.

This clonotype was observed at least ten times. The chain links TRBV27 to TRBJ2-1, with 10 bases matching TRBD2. The CDR3 runs to 14 residues. Germline CDR1 reads MNHEY; CDR2 reads SMNVEV (reference sequence). Trimming cost V 8 bases and J 3 bases; bases outside gene matches: 4. CDR3 DNA: TGTGCCAGCGGCACTAGCGGGGTCTACAATGAGCAGTTCTTC. It specifies CASGTSGVYNEQFF.

At least ten counts were recorded for this clonotype. The chain has TRBV20-1 and TRBJ2-3, with 8 bases identical to TRBD2. V dropped 5 bases and J dropped 0; count of bases not matched to a gene: 4. Germline lookup yields CDR1 DFQATT and CDR2 SNEGSKA (reference sequence). This CDR3 region has 14 residues. CDR3 bases: TGCAGTGCTCCAAGCGGGGGCAGCACAGATACGCAGTATTTT. Protein: CSAPSGGSTDTQYF.

This clonotype was detected many times. The V and J genes are TRBV20-1 and TRBJ2-2, with 9 bases fitting TRBD1. V lost 5 bases to trimming and J lost 5 bases; unmatched junction nucleotides: 9. CDR3 length: 15 residues. In germline, CDR1 is DFQATT, CDR2 SNEGSKA (reference sequence). The chain's CDR3 is CSAGGQGSITGELFF. CDR3 sequence (DNA): TGCAGTGCTGGGGGACAGGGCTCTATTACCGGGGAGCTGTTTTTT.

This clonotype has ten or more counts. Here the CDR3 reads CSAHDRQVGTDTQYF. For the CDR3, the DNA is TGCAGTGCCCACGACCGGCAGGTGGGCACAGATACGCAGTATTTT. This sequence joins TRBV20-1 and TRBJ2-3; D unclear. The CDR3 extends over 15 amino acids. Germline CDR1 DFQATT, CDR2 SNEGSKA (reference sequence). V lost 6 bases, J lost 1 base, and 17 bases lay in between.

In this sample, this clonotype turned up many times. The rearrangement joins TRBV5-1 to TRBJ2-3; the D is unclear. Germline CDR1 SGHRS, CDR2 YFSETQ. The CDR3 loop spans 15 amino acids. V lost 0 bases and J lost 2, with 10 bases in between. DNA of the CDR3: TGCGCCAGCAGCTTGGTGGGGAACCCCACAGATACGCAGTATTTT. This codes for CASSLVGNPTDTQYF.

This clonotype was counted many times. No conserved phenylalanine or tryptophan is present at the end of the CDR3, so a read error is the likely explanation. It is unclear where the CDR3 begins or ends on the DNA, so no DNA is shown, and the CDR3 is as TCRdb lists it. This chain joins TRBV3-1 and TRBJ1-2. The CDR3 contains 11 residues when both ends are counted. Germline loops: CDR1 LGHDT, CDR2 YNNKEL (reference sequence). CDR3 sequence reads: CASSQGPVEFA.

This clonotype was picked up a small number of times. The genes are TRBV7-3 and TRBJ2-1; 7 bases are shared with TRBD1. The length of the CDR3 is 12 residues. Trimming took 4 bases from V and 10 from J; bases not matched to a gene: 4. Germline CDR1 is SGHTA and CDR2 is FQGTGA. CDR3 protein: CASSSGGREQFF. The DNA for the CDR3 is TGTGCCAGCAGCTCAGGGGGTCGGGAGCAGTTCTTC.

By share of the sample, this clonotype is medium-sized. The chain carries TRBV20-1 and TRBJ2-3; D ambiguous. Per germline, CDR1 DFQATT and CDR2 SNEGSKA (reference sequence). The CDR3 loop spans 13 amino acids. The V gene lost 6 bases and the J gene lost 1 base, with 11 bases spanning the gap. The CDR3 DNA reads as TGCAGTGCCGTGGGCTACCGCACAGATACGCAGTATTTT. This codes for CSAVGYRTDTQYF.

This clonotype was found many times. The chain is built from TRBV5-1 and TRBJ1-1, with a possible D match to TRBD1 (5 bases). The germline V gene encodes CDR1 SGHRS and CDR2 YFSETQ. The CDR3 has 14 amino acids. Trimming stripped 0 bases from V and 7 bases from J, with 13 bases between. This CDR3 reads CASSLAVQGLEAFF. The CDR3 nucleotides are TGCGCCAGCAGCTTGGCCGTTCAGGGACTTGAAGCTTTCTTT.

In its sample, this clonotype was seen many times. The chain employs TRBV15 and TRBJ2-3; D may be TRBD2 (6 bases). Germline-derived CDR1 and CDR2 are LNHNV and YYDKDF (reference sequence). V was trimmed by 1 base and J by 1 base, leaving 6 bases between them. The CDR3 spans 14 residues. The CDR3, as DNA: TGTGCCACCAGCAGAGGGGGGGGCACAGATACGCAGTATTTT. Protein: CATSRGGGTDTQYF. Full variable domain (remainder filled in from reference TRBV15 and TRBJ2-3): DAMVIQNPRYQVTQFGKPVTLSCSQTLNHNVMYWYQQKSSQAPKLLFHYYDKDFNNEADTPDNFQSRRPNTSFCFLDIRSPGLGDTAMYLCATSRGGGTDTQYFGPGTRLTVL.

This clonotype was recorded at least ten times. The chain has TRBV6-6 and TRBJ2-5; 13 positions match TRBD2. Germline trimming cut 5 bases from V and 1 base from J; bases unmatched to any gene: 10. The CDR3 loop spans 18 amino acids. From germline, CDR1 is MNHNY and CDR2 SVGAGI (reference sequence). In DNA, the CDR3 is TGTGCCAGCAGTCACGGGACTAGCGGGGTTCCTCTCCAAGAGACCCAGTACTTC. Translation: CASSHGTSGVPLQETQYF.

This clonotype has at least ten counts. The chain uses TRBV2 and TRBJ2-3; D possibly corresponds to TRBD2 (5 bases). Germline V gives CDR1 SNHLY, CDR2 FYNNEI. This CDR3 spans 14 amino acids. V was pared by 7 bases and J by 0 bases, with 11 bases between. This CDR3 is CASMRAGSTDTQYF. CDR3 DNA: TGTGCCAGCATGCGGGCGGGCAGCACAGATACGCAGTATTTT.

The rearrangement joins TRBV18 to TRBJ1-1, with 7 bases aligning to TRBD1. J lost 1 base, V lost 3 bases, and 5 bases had no gene match. CDR3 length: 15 amino acids. CDR1 is KGHSH, CDR2 LQKENI, per germline. The CDR3 region is CASSPRQGRNTEAFF. The CDR3 coding sequence is TGTGCCAGCTCACCCCGACAGGGCAGGAACACTGAAGCTTTCTTT.

This clonotype was found many times. The genes are TRBV20-1 and TRBJ2-7, with D unclear. Germline loops: CDR1 DFQATT, CDR2 SNEGSKA (reference sequence). Trimming took 2 bases from V and 2 from J, leaving 13 bases between them. The CDR3 loop spans 14 amino acids. CDR3 protein: CSARKYSQPYEQYV. CDR3 bases: TGCAGTGCTAGAAAGTACAGTCAACCCTACGAGCAGTACGTC.

This clonotype was observed many times. This sequence joins TRBV5-1 and TRBJ2-2; D gene uncertain. Deletions cut 4 bases from V and 4 bases from J, with 14 bases between. The CDR3 extends over 15 amino acids. In germline, CDR1 is SGHRS, CDR2 YFSETQ. CDR3 sequence reads: CASSVQLFPTGELFF. The DNA for the CDR3 is TGCGCCAGCAGCGTCCAGCTTTTCCCCACCGGGGAGCTGTTTTTT.

This clonotype was picked up many times. The chain couples TRBV10-3 to TRBJ2-3; 13 nucleotides align to TRBD2. V shed 5 bases and J 4 bases; nucleotides not matched to a gene: 15. Per the germline V gene, CDR1 is ENHRY and CDR2 is SYGVKD. The CDR3 totals 19 residues. The CDR3 here is CAISTPEGTSGAQADTQYF. The DNA for the CDR3 is TGTGCCATCAGTACCCCTGAAGGGACTAGCGGGGCTCAGGCAGATACGCAGTATTTT.

This clonotype was found many times. The V and J genes are TRBV5-1 and TRBJ2-5, with 11 nucleotides matching TRBD2. Per the germline V gene, CDR1 is SGHRS and CDR2 is YFSETQ. The CDR3 consists of 16 residues. V dropped 2 bases and J dropped 2; count of bases not matched to a gene: 5. Written as DNA, the CDR3 is TGCGCCAGCAGCTTACCGGGACTAGCGGCTCAAGAGACCCAGTACTTC. Residues: CASSLPGLAAQETQYF.

The sample holds a few counts of this clonotype. The chain recombines TRBV20-1 with TRBJ1-5; D is unclear. The V gene lost 0 bases and the J gene lost 0 bases, with 3 bases spanning the gap. Germline V gene lookup returns CDR1 DFQATT and CDR2 SNEGSKA (reference sequence). The CDR3 is 13 residues long. This chain's CDR3 is CSARDDSNQPQHF. CDR3 sequence (DNA): TGCAGTGCTAGAGATGATAGCAATCAGCCCCAGCATTTT.